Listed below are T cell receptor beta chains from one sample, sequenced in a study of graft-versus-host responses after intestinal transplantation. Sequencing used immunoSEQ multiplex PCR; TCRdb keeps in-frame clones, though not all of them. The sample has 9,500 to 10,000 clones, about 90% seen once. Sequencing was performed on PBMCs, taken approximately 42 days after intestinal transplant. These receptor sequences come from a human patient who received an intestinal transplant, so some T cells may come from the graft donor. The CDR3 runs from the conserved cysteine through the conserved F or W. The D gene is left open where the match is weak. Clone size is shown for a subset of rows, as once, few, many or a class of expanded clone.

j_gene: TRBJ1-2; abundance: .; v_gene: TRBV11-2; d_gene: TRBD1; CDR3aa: CASSTWTGIGDYGYTF; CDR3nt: TGTGCCAGCAGCACGTGGACAGGGATCGGGGACTATGGCTACACCTTC
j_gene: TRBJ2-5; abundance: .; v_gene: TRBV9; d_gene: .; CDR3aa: CASSVDLGATDKETQYF; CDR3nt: TGTGCCAGCAGCGTAGACCTGGGGGCGACAGATAAGGAGACCCAGTACTTC
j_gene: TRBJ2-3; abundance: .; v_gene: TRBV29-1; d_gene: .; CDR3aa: CSVEGLYQDTQYF; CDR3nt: TGCAGCGTAGAGGGGCTGTACCAAGATACGCAGTATTTT
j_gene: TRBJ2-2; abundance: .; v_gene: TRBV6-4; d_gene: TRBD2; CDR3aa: CASSDASGGATGELFF; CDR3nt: TGTGCCAGCAGTGACGCGAGCGGGGGGGCCACCGGGGAGCTGTTTTTT
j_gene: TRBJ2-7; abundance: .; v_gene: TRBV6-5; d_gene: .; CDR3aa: CASRTGTAEEQYF; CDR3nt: TGTGCCAGCAGGACGGGGACTGCGGAGGAGCAGTACTTC
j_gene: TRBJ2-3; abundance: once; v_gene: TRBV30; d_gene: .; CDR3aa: CAWNRPGQVTDTQYF; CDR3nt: TGTGCCTGGAATAGGCCAGGACAAGTCACAGATACGCAGTATTTT
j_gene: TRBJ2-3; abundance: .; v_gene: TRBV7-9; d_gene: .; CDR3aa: CASSLAWDEAFNTDTQYF; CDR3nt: TGTGCCAGCAGCTTAGCATGGGATGAGGCGTTCAACACAGATACGCAGTATTTT
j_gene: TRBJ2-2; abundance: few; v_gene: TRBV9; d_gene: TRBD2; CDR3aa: CASRGGLAGAFGELFF; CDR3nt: TGTGCCAGCAGGGGGGGTCTAGCGGGAGCCTTCGGGGAGCTGTTTTTT
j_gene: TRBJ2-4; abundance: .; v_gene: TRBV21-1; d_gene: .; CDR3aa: CASSIGVVQQRKNIQYF; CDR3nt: TGTGCCAGCAGTATAGGTGTAGTACAGCAAAGAAAAAACATTCAGTACTTC
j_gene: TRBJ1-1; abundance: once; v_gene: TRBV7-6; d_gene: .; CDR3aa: CASSLVSDGNTEAFF; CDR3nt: TGTGCCAGCAGCTTAGTATCCGACGGGAACACTGAAGCTTTCTTT
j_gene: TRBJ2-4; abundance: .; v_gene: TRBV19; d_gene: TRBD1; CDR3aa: CASSTTLTGFILAKNIQYF; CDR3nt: TGTGCCAGTAGTACAACCTTGACAGGGTTCATATTGGCCAAAAACATTCAGTACTTC
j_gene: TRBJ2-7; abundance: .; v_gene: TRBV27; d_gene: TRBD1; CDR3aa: CASSNRQGAYEQYF; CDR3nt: TGTGCCAGCAGTAATAGACAGGGGGCCTACGAGCAGTACTTC